Listed below are T cell receptor beta chains from one sample, sequenced in a study of blood T cell repertoires in COVID-19. The protocol was immunoSEQ multiplex PCR, while the TCRdb copy is restricted to in-frame clones and leaves out a portion. The sample lists more than 95,000 clones, roughly four fifths occurring once. Material: peripheral blood. The receptors shown here come from a man aged 30 to 45 with COVID-19, enrolled during active disease. Each CDR3 is given with its conserved first and last residue. The D gene is left open where the match is weak. Expanded clones get a size class; other rows say once, few or many, or leave the size out.

CDR3aa: CASSLRQGTLSYEQYF
CDR3nt: TGTGCCAGCAGCCTCCGACAGGGGACTCTCTCCTACGAGCAGTACTTC
v_gene: TRBV11-1
d_gene: TRBD1
abundance: .
j_gene: TRBJ2-7

CDR3aa: CASSVQGTYNSPLHF
CDR3nt: TGTGCCAGCAGCGTGCAGGGGACCTATAATTCACCCCTCCACTTT
v_gene: TRBV9
d_gene: .
abundance: .
j_gene: TRBJ1-6

CDR3aa: CASSLSGQGRNSPLHF
CDR3nt: TGTGCCAGCAGTTTATCCGGACAGGGGCGCAATTCACCCCTCCACTTT
v_gene: TRBV27
d_gene: TRBD1
abundance: few
j_gene: TRBJ1-6

CDR3aa: CASSLQYGYTF
CDR3nt: TGTGCCAGCAGTTTGCAGTATGGCTACACCTTC
v_gene: TRBV12-3/TRBV12-4
d_gene: .
abundance: few
j_gene: TRBJ1-2

CDR3aa: CASSPGQGNQPQHF
CDR3nt: TGCGCCAGCAGCCCCGGACAGGGAAATCAGCCCCAGCATTTT
v_gene: TRBV5-1
d_gene: TRBD1
abundance: .
j_gene: TRBJ1-5

CDR3aa: CASGLGYLGLESETQYF
CDR3nt: TGTGCTAGTGGTTTGGGGTACCTAGGACTAGAGTCGGAGACCCAGTACTTC
v_gene: TRBV12-5
d_gene: TRBD2
abundance: .
j_gene: TRBJ2-5

CDR3aa: CATSPPLRTSYQETQYF
CDR3nt: TGTGCCACCAGCCCCCCTCTCCGGACATCGTACCAAGAGACCCAGTACTTC
v_gene: TRBV15
d_gene: .
abundance: .
j_gene: TRBJ2-5

CDR3aa: CASSLRGQGVSEQYF
CDR3nt: TGTGCCAGCAGCTTAAGGGGACAGGGGGTGAGTGAGCAGTACTTC
v_gene: TRBV7-2
d_gene: TRBD1
abundance: .
j_gene: TRBJ2-7

CDR3aa: CASSRGTGGVYEQYF
CDR3nt: TGCGCCAGCAGCCGAGGGACAGGGGGCGTCTACGAGCAGTACTTC
v_gene: TRBV4-1
d_gene: TRBD1
abundance: .
j_gene: TRBJ2-7

CDR3aa: CASSTGQFLAKNIQYF
CDR3nt: TGTGCCAGCAGCACCGGACAGTTCCTAGCCAAAAACATTCAGTACTTC
v_gene: TRBV5-8
d_gene: .
abundance: few
j_gene: TRBJ2-4

CDR3aa: CASSSGTSAGELFF
CDR3nt: TGTGCCAGCAGTTCCGGGACTAGCGCCGGGGAGCTGTTTTTT
v_gene: TRBV6-4
d_gene: TRBD2
abundance: .
j_gene: TRBJ2-2

CDR3aa: CASPQLKQSLNTGELFF
CDR3nt: TGTGCCAGCCCCCAACTTAAACAGTCCCTTAACACCGGGGAGCTGTTTTTT
v_gene: TRBV5-8
d_gene: .
abundance: .
j_gene: TRBJ2-2

CDR3aa: CASSLWGGNTIYF
CDR3nt: TGTGCCAGCAGCTTGTGGGGCGGAAACACCATATATTTT
v_gene: TRBV5-6
d_gene: .
abundance: .
j_gene: TRBJ1-3

CDR3aa: CASSLDLPGFNSPLHF
CDR3nt: TGTGCCAGCAGCTTAGATCTACCAGGGTTTAATTCACCCCTCCACTTT
v_gene: TRBV11-3
d_gene: .
abundance: .
j_gene: TRBJ1-6